A single sample is the source of the 29 T cell receptor beta chains below, sequenced in a study of shared clonotypes between healthy human individuals. The table came from immunoSEQ multiplex PCR; TCRdb's copy has only in-frame clones and leaves some out. The data hold about 1,500,000 clones, with approximately 97% observed a single time. The specimen was naive CD4+ T cells sorted from blood. Subset denoted: CD45RA+ positively selected. The receptor source for this set is a man aged 30 to 39 in good health.

The CDR3: CASSAGYGSDTQYF. The DNA for the CDR3 is TGTGCCAGCAGTGCGGGTTATGGGTCAGATACGCAGTATTTT. V gene TRBV6-1 combines with J gene TRBJ2-3; D call uncertain. CDR3 size: 14 residues. CDR1 is MNHNS and CDR2 is SASEGT in the germline V gene. Trimming removed 4 bases at V and 4 bases at J, with 12 bases between.

The V call is TRBV28, the J call TRBJ2-5; D remains unclear. The CDR3 extends over 13 amino acids. The V end lost 3 bases, the J end lost 5 bases, and 10 bases lay between the germline ends. CDR1 is MDHEN and CDR2 is SYDVKM in the germline V gene. The CDR3 DNA is TGTGCCAGCAGTTTGGGCTACACGGAGACCCAGTACTTC. Translation gives CASSLGYTETQYF.

The rearrangement links TRBV6-1 to TRBJ1-1; the D gene is possibly TRBD1 (6 bases). The CDR3 has 13 residues. V lost 4 bases and J lost 5, with 11 bases in between. The germline gives CDR1 MNHNS, CDR2 SASEGT. The CDR3 DNA follows: TGTGCCAGCAGTGCAGGGGCGGGGACTGAAGCTTTCTTT. It specifies CASSAGAGTEAFF.

The chain carries TRBV6-4 and TRBJ2-2; D gene ambiguous. V dropped 0 bases and J dropped 6 bases, with 17 bases sitting between them. Germline V gene sequence: CDR1 MRHNA, CDR2 SNTAGT. This CDR3 spans 17 amino acids. The chain's CDR3 is CASSDSAGRSGPGELFF. The CDR3 DNA reads TGTGCCAGCAGTGACTCGGCTGGGCGCTCGGGTCCCGGGGAGCTGTTTTTT.

The genes are TRBV5-6 and TRBJ1-5; TRBD1 aligns across 9 bases. Germline CDR1 reads SGHDT; CDR2 reads YYEEEE. This CDR3 has 16 residues. V shed 4 bases, J shed 2 bases, and the junction held 7 bases outside the gene matches. CDR3 DNA: TGTGCCAGCAGCACCAGGACAGGGGTTGGCAATCAGCCCCAGCATTTT. As protein: CASSTRTGVGNQPQHF.

This clone appeared a single time. V and J are TRBV28 and TRBJ2-7; D perhaps matches TRBD2 (5 bases). CDR3 size: 13 residues. Deletions cut 6 bases from V and 3 bases from J, with 12 bases between. Germline V gene lookup returns CDR1 MDHEN and CDR2 SYDVKM. The CDR3 is CASSGGLDYEQYF. The CDR3 coding sequence is TGTGCCAGCAGCGGCGGGTTAGACTACGAGCAGTACTTC. The whole variable domain, remainder taken from reference TRBV28 and TRBJ2-7, is DVKVTQSSRYLVKRTGEKVFLECVQDMDHENMFWYRQDPGLGLRLIYFSYDVKMKEKGDIPEGYSVSREKKERFSLILESASTNQTSMYLCASSGGLDYEQYFGPGTRLTVT.

This sequence joins TRBV10-3 and TRBJ1-3, with D hard to call. This CDR3 is built from 11 residues. Trimming cost V 1 base and J 13 bases, with 8 bases left between them. CDR1 is ENHRY, CDR2 SYGVKD, per germline. CDR3 sequence: CAISEFDGIYF. The CDR3, as DNA: TGTGCCATCAGTGAGTTCGACGGAATATATTTT.

This rearrangement joins TRBV7-9 to TRBJ1-2, with D possibly matching TRBD1 (6 bases). Trimming removed 5 bases from V and 8 bases from J, with 15 bases in between. CDR1 is SEHNR, CDR2 FQNEAQ, per germline (reference sequence). CDR3 length equals 13 residues. As DNA, the CDR3 is TGTGCCAGCAGCCCTGTGTCAGGGGCCGGCTACACCTTC. Residues: CASSPVSGAGYTF.

The V and J genes are TRBV19 and TRBJ2-1; 9 bases match TRBD1. Germline values: CDR1 LNHDA, CDR2 SQIVND (reference sequence). CDR3 length: 16 amino acids. J gave up 4 bases and V 5 bases, and 9 bases lay outside the gene matches. The CDR3 reads CASSERQGVIYNEQFF. The CDR3, as DNA: TGTGCCAGTAGTGAGAGACAGGGGGTAATATACAATGAGCAGTTCTTC.

Written as DNA, the CDR3 is TGTGCCAGCAGTGAAAGGCGCCAGGGTACAGATACGCAGTATTTT. As protein: CASSERRQGTDTQYF. This chain links TRBV6-1 with TRBJ2-3; perhaps TRBD1 as D (5 bases). The CDR3 totals 15 residues. CDR1 is MNHNS and CDR2 is SASEGT in the germline V gene. The ends were cut back, 2 bases at V and 3 bases at J, with 12 bases in the middle.

V and J are TRBV7-3 and TRBJ2-1; the match to TRBD2 covers 8 bases. There are 17 residues in the CDR3. Losses at the gene ends were 5 bases for V and 5 bases for J; bases not matched to a gene: 14. In germline, CDR1 is SGHTA, CDR2 FQGTGA. The CDR3 spells CASSKSLGREANNEQFF. The CDR3 coding sequence is TGTGCCAGCAGCAAATCCTTGGGGCGGGAGGCCAACAATGAGCAGTTCTTC.

V and J are TRBV4-3 and TRBJ2-3, with 11 bases lining up with TRBD2. CDR1 and CDR2 (germline): LGHNA, YSLEER. The trim removed 2 bases at V and 1 base at J, leaving 2 bases unmatched. The CDR3 is 16 residues long. CDR3 DNA: TGCGCCAGCAGCCAACTAGCGGGAGGTCGCACAGATACGCAGTATTTT. Encoded protein: CASSQLAGGRTDTQYF.

The rearrangement links TRBV6-5 to TRBJ1-5; 12 positions agree with TRBD1. Trimming took 7 bases from V and 7 from J; bases not matched to a gene: 5. The CDR3 covers 14 residues. CDR1 MNHEY and CDR2 SVGAGI come from the germline V gene. CDR3 loop: CASTPGTGGQPQHF. In nucleotides, the CDR3 is TGTGCCAGCACCCCCGGGACAGGGGGCCAGCCCCAGCATTTT.

The chain uses TRBV6-1 and TRBJ1-2; D possibly corresponds to TRBD1 (5 bases). This CDR3 comprises 13 residues. Germline assignment: CDR1 MNHNS and CDR2 SASEGT. Trimming removed 2 bases at V and 11 bases at J, with 15 bases between. The CDR3 bases are TGTGCCAGCAGTGAAATGTCCAGGCAGGGTTACACCTTC. Protein sequence: CASSEMSRQGYTF.

This clone was recorded only once. V and J are TRBV5-1 and TRBJ2-1; D gene unclear. CDR3 size: 16 residues. Germline V gives CDR1 SGHRS, CDR2 YFSETQ. Trimming pared 4 bases from V and 9 bases from J, leaving 23 bases between. The DNA of the CDR3 is TGCGCCAGCAGCCCAACCTACCGGTCCCCGCCCGGTGAGCAGTTCTTC. Its translation: CASSPTYRSPPGEQFF.

The chain employs TRBV28 and TRBJ2-7; D is perhaps TRBD1 or TRBD2 (5 bases each). This CDR3 comprises 13 residues. Germline CDR1 reads MDHEN; CDR2 reads SYDVKM. With 5 bases removed from V and 6 bases from J, the gap between germline ends came to 14 bases. CDR3 protein: CASSLRDLGEQYF. The CDR3 DNA is TGTGCCAGCAGTCTAAGGGACCTCGGCGAGCAGTACTTC.

CDR3 nucleotides: TGTGCCAGCAGCTCCGGAACCTTACCCTACGAGCAGTACTTC. It encodes CASSSGTLPYEQYF. The chain uses TRBV9 and TRBJ2-7; D remains ambiguous. The CDR3 covers 14 residues. V lost 4 bases, J lost 2 bases, and 13 bases lay in between. Germline V lookup: CDR1 SGDLS, CDR2 YYNGEE.

The chain combines TRBV14 with TRBJ2-3, with TRBD2 matching over 8 bases. V shed 3 bases and J 6 bases; nucleotides not matched to a gene: 11. The CDR3 has 16 residues. The germline V gene has CDR1 SGHDN and CDR2 FVKESK. CDR3 sequence: CASSHIAGRGLDTQYF. DNA for the CDR3: TGTGCCAGCAGCCATATAGCGGGACGGGGGCTGGATACGCAGTATTTT.

This clone was recorded once. J is TRBJ1-1 and V is TRBV19; TRBD1 agrees at 7 bases. V lost 6 bases to trimming and J lost 7 bases; unmatched junction nucleotides: 11. The CDR3 loop spans 14 amino acids. Looked up from germline, CDR1 is LNHDA and CDR2 is SQIVND (reference sequence). The CDR3 nucleotides read TGTGCCAGTAGCCCGACAGGGAGCCTCTATGAAGCTTTCTTT. Translated: CASSPTGSLYEAFF.

The CDR3 bases are TGTGCCAGCGCCCTCCTCAATAGCAATCAGCCCCAGCATTTT. It yields the protein CASALLNSNQPQHF. This chain connects TRBV28 to TRBJ1-5; D remains ambiguous. CDR1 and CDR2 (germline): MDHEN, SYDVKM. The ends were cut back, 8 bases at V and 0 bases at J, with 11 bases in the middle. CDR3 length equals 14 residues.

V usage is TRBV7-8 and J usage is TRBJ2-3; 11 nucleotides match TRBD2. The CDR3 is 18 residues long. The V gene end was trimmed by 5 bases and the J gene end by 2 bases; junction bases not matched to a gene: 12. The germline V gene encodes CDR1 SGHVS and CDR2 FQNEAQ. CDR3 loop: CASSEGLAARIYTDTQYF. In DNA form, the CDR3 reads TGTGCCAGCAGCGAGGGACTAGCGGCCCGGATTTACACAGATACGCAGTATTTT.

This chain joins TRBV27 and TRBJ2-1, with 11 bases that match TRBD2. CDR3 length: 14 residues. V lost 7 bases to trimming and J lost 8 bases; unmatched junction nucleotides: 7. CDR1 MNHEY and CDR2 SMNVEV come from the germline V gene (reference sequence). CDR3 sequence (DNA): TGTGCCAGCAAGGCTAGCGGGAGGTTCTATGAGCAGTTCTTC. Translation: CASKASGRFYEQFF.

The chain uses TRBV5-1 and TRBJ2-7, with 8 bases fitting TRBD1. CDR3 length equals 15 residues. The germline V gene has CDR1 SGHRS and CDR2 YFSETQ. The V and J ends lost 2 bases and 2 bases, in that order; junction bases with no gene match: 6. CDR3 nucleotides: TGCGCCAGCAGCTTATATCAGGGGGCCCCCTACGAGCAGTACTTC. Protein product: CASSLYQGAPYEQYF.

The chain is built from TRBV5-6 and TRBJ2-3, with D perhaps matching TRBD1 (6 bases). The length of the CDR3 is 13 residues. The ends were cut back, 3 bases at V and 8 bases at J, with 13 bases in the middle. Germline-derived CDR1 and CDR2 are SGHDT and YYEEEE. The CDR3 nucleotides are TGTGCCAGCAGCTCATACAGGGCGGGTACGCAGTATTTT. It specifies CASSSYRAGTQYF.

V and J are TRBV18 and TRBJ2-1, with D perhaps matching TRBD2 (6 bases). V was pared by 2 bases and J by 0 bases, with 17 bases between. From germline, CDR1 is KGHSH and CDR2 LQKENI. The CDR3 contains 18 residues. The CDR3 is CASSPFRRGRNSYNEQFF. CDR3 sequence (DNA): TGTGCCAGCTCACCATTTAGGCGGGGTCGAAACTCCTACAATGAGCAGTTCTTC.

The chain has TRBV2 and TRBJ2-3, with 8 bases that match TRBD2. Germline V gene lookup returns CDR1 SNHLY and CDR2 FYNNEI. This CDR3 spans 19 amino acids. Trimming removed 2 bases from V and 2 bases from J; junction bases left unmatched: 15. CDR3 protein: CASSETLWETSEITDTQYF. The DNA for the CDR3 is TGTGCCAGCAGTGAAACCCTTTGGGAGACTAGCGAAATCACAGATACGCAGTATTTT. Variable domain in full (rest from reference TRBV2 and TRBJ2-3): EPEVTQTPSHQVTQMGQEVILRCVPISNHLYFYWYRQILGQKVEFLVSFYNNEISEKSEIFDDQFSVERPDGSNFTLKIRSTKLEDSAMYFCASSETLWETSEITDTQYFGPGTRLTVL.

The chain is built from TRBV9 and TRBJ2-7, with D unresolved. The CDR3 covers 12 residues. V lost 4 bases and J lost 4, with 9 bases in between. Germline V gene lookup returns CDR1 SGDLS and CDR2 YYNGEE. The CDR3 spells CASSTTEYEQYF. For the CDR3, the DNA is TGTGCCAGCAGCACAACAGAATACGAGCAGTACTTC.

The chain joins TRBV2 to TRBJ2-7; TRBD2 might be the D (5 bases). This CDR3 has 17 amino acids. V lost 4 bases, J lost 0 bases, and 19 bases lay in between. From germline, CDR1 is SNHLY and CDR2 FYNNEI. CDR3 coding DNA: TGTGCCAGCAGTGCCCTGCCTCAGGACTCGAGCTCCTACGAGCAGTACTTC. It is translated as CASSALPQDSSSYEQYF. Full variable domain (missing parts from reference TRBV2 and TRBJ2-7): EPEVTQTPSHQVTQMGQEVILRCVPISNHLYFYWYRQILGQKVEFLVSFYNNEISEKSEIFDDQFSVERPDGSNFTLKIRSTKLEDSAMYFCASSALPQDSSSYEQYFGPGTRLTVT.

The chain couples TRBV5-5 to TRBJ1-2, with 10 positions matching TRBD1. The CDR3 length is 16 residues. Germline V lookup: CDR1 SGHKS, CDR2 YYEKEE (reference sequence). J gave up 0 bases and V 5 bases, and 7 bases lay outside the gene matches. The CDR3 loop reads CASSSDRGRANYGYTF. For the CDR3, the DNA is TGTGCCAGCAGTTCCGACAGGGGGCGAGCTAACTATGGCTACACCTTC.